Each of the 3 T cell receptor beta chains below was sequenced from the same sample in a study of blood T cells in healthy people across ages. The authors ran a second PCR of roughly 6 to 11 cycles using a sample-barcoded 5' primer and a J-beta primer mix. One entry per CDR3 protein results from TCRdb running MiXCR on the 5' RACE reads. Counted here are hundreds of thousands of distinct CDR3 sequences, under 30% occurring once; the ten biggest clones make up 15% to 18%. Material for sequencing was blood. These receptors originate from a woman older than 75 in good health.

This clonotype was seen just once. A much larger clonotype is one base distant, so this may be a read error. The chain carries TRBV5-1 and TRBJ2-3, with 7 positions matching TRBD2. This CDR3 spans 13 amino acids. CDR1 and CDR2 from the germline V gene are SGHRS and YFSETQ. V shed 1 base and J 6 bases; nucleotides not matched to a gene: 2. The CDR3 reads CASSLMGGDTQYF. CDR3 in DNA: TGCGCCAGCAGCTTGATGGGGGGGGATACGCAGTATTTT.

The chain joins TRBV7-8 to TRBJ2-2; D might be TRBD1 or TRBD2, each matching 5 bases. Deletions cut 6 bases from V and 4 bases from J, with 21 bases between. Germline V gene sequence: CDR1 SGHVS, CDR2 FQNEAQ. CDR3 length: 17 residues. CDR3 nucleotides: TGTGCCAGCAGACGACTATCGGGGCAGGGTACCACCGGGGAGCTGTTTTTT. Protein product: CASRRLSGQGTTGELFF.

This clonotype was counted many times. The CDR3 region is CSASGRPSYTDTQYF. In nucleotides, the CDR3 is TGCAGTGCTTCGGGACGCCCCAGTTATACAGATACGCAGTATTTT. The chain uses TRBV20-1 and TRBJ2-3, with D perhaps being TRBD1 or TRBD2 (5 bases each). V gave up 5 bases and J gave up 3 bases, with 18 bases separating them. The CDR3 totals 15 residues. The germline V gene encodes CDR1 DFQATT and CDR2 SNEGSKA (reference sequence).